This TCR beta chain was observed in a study of human T cells and chemical hapten exposure. This clonotype was picked up many times. Individual cDNA molecules each carried unique molecular identifiers attached by the library. TCRdb re-called the 5' RACE reads through MiXCR, storing one row per CDR3 protein. The sample yields tens of thousands of distinct CDR3 sequences, about 8.4% seen once. Blood, whole and unfractionated, served as the source for total RNA extraction. V gave up 7 bases and J gave up 8 bases, with 21 bases separating them. The CDR3 covers 14 residues. Germline CDR1 reads DFQATT; CDR2 reads SNEGSKA (reference sequence).

The chain has TRBV20-1 and TRBJ2-1, with D possibly TRBD2 on 5 matching bases. This clonotype was sampled from a male donor in good health. In nucleotides, the CDR3 is TGCAGTGTTCACCGGGATCCCAACCCCCATGAGCAGTTCTTC. As protein: CSVHRDPNPHEQFF.